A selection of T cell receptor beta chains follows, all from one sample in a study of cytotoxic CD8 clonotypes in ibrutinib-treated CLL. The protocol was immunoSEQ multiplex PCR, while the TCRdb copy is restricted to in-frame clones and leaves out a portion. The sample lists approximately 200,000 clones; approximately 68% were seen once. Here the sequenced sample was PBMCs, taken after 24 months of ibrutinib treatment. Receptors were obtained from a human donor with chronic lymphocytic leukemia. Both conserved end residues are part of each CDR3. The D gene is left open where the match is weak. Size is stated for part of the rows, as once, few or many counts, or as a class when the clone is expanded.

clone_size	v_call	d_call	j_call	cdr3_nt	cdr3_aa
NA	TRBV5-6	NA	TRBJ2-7	TGTGCCAGCAGCTTGGCGGGGGCCGAGGAGCAGTACTTC	CASSLAGAEEQYF
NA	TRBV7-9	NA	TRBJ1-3	TGTGCCAGCAGCGCAGGGTACTCTGGAAACACCATATATTTT	CASSAGYSGNTIYF
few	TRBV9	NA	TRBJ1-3	TGTGCCAGCAGCGTAGTGCCAGGGAATGGACTAACTGGAAACACCATATATTTT	CASSVVPGNGLTGNTIYF
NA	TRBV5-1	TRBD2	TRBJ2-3	TGCGCCAGCGGCGGGGGGGATAGCACAGATACGCAGTATTTT	CASGGGDSTDTQYF
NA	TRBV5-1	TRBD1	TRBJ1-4	TGCGCCAGCAGCCGGGACAGTAATGAAAAACTGTTTTTT	CASSRDSNEKLFF
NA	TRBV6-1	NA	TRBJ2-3	TGTGCCAGCAGGGAGTCAGGGGGCACAGATACGCAGTATTTT	CASRESGGTDTQYF
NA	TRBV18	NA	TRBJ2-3	TGTGCCAGCTCAAAGAGTCGTGACACAGATACGCAGTATTTT	CASSKSRDTDTQYF
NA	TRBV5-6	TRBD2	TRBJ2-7	TGTGCCAGCAGCAGCATCAGACTAGCGGGAGGGTCCTACGAGCAGTACTTC	CASSSIRLAGGSYEQYF
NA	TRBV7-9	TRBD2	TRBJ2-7	TGTGCCAGCAACACGGGCGGGAGTGGCGAGCAGTACTTC	CASNTGGSGEQYF
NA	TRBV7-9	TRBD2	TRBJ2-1	TGTGCCAGCAGCCTCGGACTAGCGGTTGAGAATGAGCAGTTCTTC	CASSLGLAVENEQFF
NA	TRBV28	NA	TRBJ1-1	TGTGCCAGCAGTGGGGCTACGGCTTTCTTT	CASSGATAFF
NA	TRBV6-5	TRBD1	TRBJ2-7	TGTGCCAGCAGTTACTCCCGACAGGGGACGGCCTACGAGCAGTACTTC	CASSYSRQGTAYEQYF
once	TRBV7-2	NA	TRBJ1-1	TGTGCCAGCAGCCCAAGTCGAGGACAGACGGCTACGAACACTGAAGCTTTCTTT	CASSPSRGQTATNTEAFF
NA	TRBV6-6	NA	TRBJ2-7	TGTGCCAGCAGTTCCTTGAACGAGCAGTACTTC	CASSSLNEQYF
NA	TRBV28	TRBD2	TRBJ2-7	TGTGCCAGTCCCCCCCCCGGAGCGGGACTAGCGAGCGAGCAGTACTTC	CASPPPGAGLASEQYF
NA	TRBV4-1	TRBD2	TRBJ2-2	TGCGCCAGCAGCCAAGTTCTAGCGGGAGTATTAACCGGGGAGCTGTTTTTT	CASSQVLAGVLTGELFF
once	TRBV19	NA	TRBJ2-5	TGTGCCGTGAGGGGGGGGGAGACCCAGTACTTC	CAVRGGETQYF
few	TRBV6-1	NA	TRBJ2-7	TGTGCCAGCAATCAGGGGAACGAGCAGTACTTC	CASNQGNEQYF
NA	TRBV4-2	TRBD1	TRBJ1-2	TGTGCCAGCAGCCAAGACTGGGACAGGGGGAAAGGTGGCTACACCTTC	CASSQDWDRGKGGYTF
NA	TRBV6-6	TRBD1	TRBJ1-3	TGTGCCAGCAGTCCTCCTTCGGGACAGTTATACACCATATATTTT	CASSPPSGQLYTIYF
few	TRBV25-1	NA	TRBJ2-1	TGTGCCAGCAGTGAGCACAGACAGGCCTACAATGAGCAGTTCTTC	CASSEHRQAYNEQFF
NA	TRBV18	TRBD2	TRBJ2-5	TGTGCCAGCTCACCGGGGCCTAGCGGGAACCAAGAGACCCAGTACTTC	CASSPGPSGNQETQYF
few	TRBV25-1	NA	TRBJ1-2	TGTGCCAGCAGTCCGGCAGGGACTAACTATGGCTACACCTTC	CASSPAGTNYGYTF
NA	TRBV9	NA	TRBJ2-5	TGTGCCAGCAGCGTTATCGGAGAGACCCAGTACTTC	CASSVIGETQYF
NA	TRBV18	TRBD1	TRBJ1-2	TGTGCCAGCTCACCTGAGACAGGGAGCGGATATGGCTACACCTTC	CASSPETGSGYGYTF
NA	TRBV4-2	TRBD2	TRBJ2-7	TGTGCCAGCAGCCAAGATCAACTAGCGGGAGGCCCCTACGAGCAGTACTTC	CASSQDQLAGGPYEQYF
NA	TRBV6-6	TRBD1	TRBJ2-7	TGTGCCAGCAGTTTTACCGGGACAGAGTACGAGCAGTACTTC	CASSFTGTEYEQYF
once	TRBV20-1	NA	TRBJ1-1	TGCAGTGCCAACTTGAGGGGGGAAGCTTTCTTT	CSANLRGEAFF
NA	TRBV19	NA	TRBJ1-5	TGTGCCAGTAGTATACAGGCTAGCAATCAGCCCCAGCATTTT	CASSIQASNQPQHF
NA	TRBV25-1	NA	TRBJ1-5	TGTGCCAGCAGTGATTTTCGGGGAGACTTCAATCAGCCCCAGCATTTT	CASSDFRGDFNQPQHF
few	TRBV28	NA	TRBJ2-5	TGTGCCAGCAGAAGACAAGAGACCCAGTACTTC	CASRRQETQYF
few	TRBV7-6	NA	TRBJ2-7	TGTGCCAGCAGCTTAGCTGAGGGGGCCTACGAGCAGTACTTC	CASSLAEGAYEQYF
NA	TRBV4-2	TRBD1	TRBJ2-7	TGTGCCAGCAGACCGACAGGGGGCGAGGGATACGAGCAGTACTTC	CASRPTGGEGYEQYF
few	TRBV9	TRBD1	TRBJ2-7	TGTGCCAGCAGCGTAGCCGGACAGGGTACCTACGAGCAGTACTTC	CASSVAGQGTYEQYF
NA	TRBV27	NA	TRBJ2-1	TGTGCCAGCAGTTTATTCTTGAACAATGAGCAGTTCTTC	CASSLFLNNEQFF
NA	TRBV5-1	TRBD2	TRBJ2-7	TGCGCCAGCAGCAGCGGTAGCGGGAGTTACGAGCAGTACTTC	CASSSGSGSYEQYF
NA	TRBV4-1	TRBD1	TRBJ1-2	TGCGCCAGCAGCCCAACGGACAGGGTGAACTATGGCTACACCTTC	CASSPTDRVNYGYTF
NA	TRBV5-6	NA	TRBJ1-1	TGTGCCAGCAGCCCGGCGGTTAAAGTCACTGAAGCTTTCTTT	CASSPAVKVTEAFF
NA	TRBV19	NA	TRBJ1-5	TGTGCCAGTAGTATTCCGGGGATTCATGACAATCAGCCCCAGCATTTT	CASSIPGIHDNQPQHF
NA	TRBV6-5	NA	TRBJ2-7	TGTGCCAGCAGTTTGTATTTCGGGAGCTCCTACGAGCAGTACTTC	CASSLYFGSSYEQYF